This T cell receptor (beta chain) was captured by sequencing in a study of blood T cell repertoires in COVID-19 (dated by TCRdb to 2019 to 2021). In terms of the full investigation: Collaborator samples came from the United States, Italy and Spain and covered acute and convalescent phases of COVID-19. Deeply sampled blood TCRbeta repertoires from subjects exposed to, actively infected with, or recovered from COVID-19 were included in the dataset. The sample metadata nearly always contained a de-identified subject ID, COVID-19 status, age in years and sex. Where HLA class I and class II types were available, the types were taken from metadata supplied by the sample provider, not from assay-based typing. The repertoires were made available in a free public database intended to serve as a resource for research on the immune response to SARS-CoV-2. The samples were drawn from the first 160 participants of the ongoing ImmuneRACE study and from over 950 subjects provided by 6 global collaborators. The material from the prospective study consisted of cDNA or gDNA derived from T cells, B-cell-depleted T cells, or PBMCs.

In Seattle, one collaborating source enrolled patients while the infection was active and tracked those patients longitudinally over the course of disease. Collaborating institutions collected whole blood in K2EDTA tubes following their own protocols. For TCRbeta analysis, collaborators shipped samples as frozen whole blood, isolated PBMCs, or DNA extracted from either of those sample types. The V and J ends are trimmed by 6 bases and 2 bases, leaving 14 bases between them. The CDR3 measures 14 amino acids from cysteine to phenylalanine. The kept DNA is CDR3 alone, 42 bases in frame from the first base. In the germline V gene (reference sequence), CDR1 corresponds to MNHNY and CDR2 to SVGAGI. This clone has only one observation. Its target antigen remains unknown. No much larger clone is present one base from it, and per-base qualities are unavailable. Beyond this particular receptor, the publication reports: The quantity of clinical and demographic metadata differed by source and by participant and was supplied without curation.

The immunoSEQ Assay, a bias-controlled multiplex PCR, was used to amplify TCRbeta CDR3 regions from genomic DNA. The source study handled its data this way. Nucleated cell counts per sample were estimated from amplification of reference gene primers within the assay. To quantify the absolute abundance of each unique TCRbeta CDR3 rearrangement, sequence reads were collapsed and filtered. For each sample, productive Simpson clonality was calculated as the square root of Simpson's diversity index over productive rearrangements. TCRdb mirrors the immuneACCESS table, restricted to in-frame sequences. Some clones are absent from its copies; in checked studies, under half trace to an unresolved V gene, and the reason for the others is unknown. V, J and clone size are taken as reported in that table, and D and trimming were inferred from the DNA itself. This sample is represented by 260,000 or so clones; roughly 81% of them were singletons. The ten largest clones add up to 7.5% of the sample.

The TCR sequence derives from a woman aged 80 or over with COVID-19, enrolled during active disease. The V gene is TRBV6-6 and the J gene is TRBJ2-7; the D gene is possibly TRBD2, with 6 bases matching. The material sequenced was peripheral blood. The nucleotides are TGTGCCAGCAGACCCCGGGGAGGTACCTACGAGCAGTACTTC. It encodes CASRPRGGTYEQYF.